This record covers a single T cell receptor (beta chain). The data stem from a study of blood T cell repertoires in COVID-19. This CDR3 comprises 14 residues. Looked up from germline, CDR1 is SGHRS and CDR2 is YFSETQ. Deletions cut 4 bases from V and 4 bases from J, with 14 bases between. Generated by immunoSEQ multiplex PCR, the TCRdb table keeps only in-frame clones and is missing some. The sample contains about 84,000 clones, about three quarters of which appear only once. This clonotype originated in a man aged 65-85 years with acute or convalescent COVID-19. The source material was peripheral blood. This chain links TRBV5-1 with TRBJ1-2, with D uncertain. CDR3 sequence: CASSPVPGSYGYTF. The CDR3, as DNA: TGCGCCAGCAGCCCCGTCCCAGGTAGCTATGGCTACACCTTC.